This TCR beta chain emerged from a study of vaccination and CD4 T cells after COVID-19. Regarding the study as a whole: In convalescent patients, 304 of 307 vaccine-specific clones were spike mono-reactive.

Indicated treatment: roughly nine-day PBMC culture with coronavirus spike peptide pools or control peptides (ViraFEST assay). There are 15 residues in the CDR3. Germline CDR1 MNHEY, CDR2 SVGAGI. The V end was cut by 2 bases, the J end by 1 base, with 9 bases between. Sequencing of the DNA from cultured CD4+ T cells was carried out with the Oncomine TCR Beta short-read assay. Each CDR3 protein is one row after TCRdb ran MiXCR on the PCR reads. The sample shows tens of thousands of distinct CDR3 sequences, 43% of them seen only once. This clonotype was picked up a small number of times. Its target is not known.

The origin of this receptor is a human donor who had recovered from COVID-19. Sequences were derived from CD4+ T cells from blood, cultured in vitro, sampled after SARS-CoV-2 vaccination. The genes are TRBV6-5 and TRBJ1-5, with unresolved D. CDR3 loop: CASSYRRTSNQPQHF. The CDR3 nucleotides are TGTGCCAGCAGTTACCGTCGGACGAGCAATCAGCCCCAGCATTTT.